This T cell receptor beta chain was sequenced during a study of glioma-infiltrating T cells after dendritic cell vaccination. The wider study: Monocyte-derived dendritic cells, cultured approximately 7 days with IL-4 and GM-CSF, were pulsed with autologous tumor lysate. Overall study results and limits: Few patients contributed both blood and tumor specimens.

Concerning this clone itself: Its antigen is as yet unknown.

Profiling relied on immunoSEQ multiplex PCR, and the TCRdb table lists in-frame clones only, not all of them. This table holds around 97,000 clones, roughly 76% found once. Germline V gene lookup returns CDR1 MGHRA and CDR2 YSYEKL. The junction had 14 bases not matched to a gene; V was cut back by 4 bases and J by 7 bases. The CDR3 runs 19 residues. The material sequenced was blood, taken before dendritic cell vaccination. The sequence came from a human donor with glioblastoma. The V and J genes are TRBV4-1 and TRBJ2-1; 15 nucleotides agree with TRBD2. In DNA, the CDR3 is TGCGCCAGCAGCCGAACACTGGGGACTAGCGGGGGGCTTGGTAATGAGCAGTTCTTC. Protein: CASSRTLGTSGGLGNEQFF.